The 4 T cell receptor beta chains listed next were all sequenced from one sample in a study of identical twins. TCRdb re-analysed the 5' RACE reads in MiXCR, keeping a single row per CDR3 protein. Of more than 250,000 distinct CDR3 sequences in the sample, about 8.3% are singletons; the top ten hold less than 2.5%. These data were likewise used in another study, on yellow fever vaccine responses in identical twins.

Sequenced input: memory (CD45RO+) T cells sorted from blood. The receptors originated from a woman between 18 and 29 years old in good health.

The genes are TRBV5-1 and TRBJ1-2; perhaps TRBD1 as D (5 bases). Germline V gene data show CDR1 as SGHRS and CDR2 as YFSETQ. CDR3 length: 14 residues. V lost 5 bases and J lost 3, with 14 bases in between. The CDR3 here is CASRRTSADYGYTF. In DNA, the CDR3 is TGCGCCAGCAGACGGACATCCGCCGACTATGGCTACACCTTC.

This clonotype was seen only a few times. The junction shows a germline mismatch at one end, possibly a read error. The chain has TRBV6-1 and TRBJ1-5; D gene ambiguous. CDR1 and CDR2 from the germline V gene are MNHNS and SASEGT. This CDR3 contains 15 residues. The DNA for the CDR3 is TGTGCCAGCAGCGAAGGAACAGTTAGCAATCAGCCCCAGCATTTT. It yields the protein CASSEGTVSNQPQHF.

This clonotype was counted between two and nine times. The gene calls are TRBV24-1 and TRBJ2-1; TRBD1 matches at 8 bases. The CDR3 consists of 15 residues. The V gene's germline CDR1 is KGHDR and CDR2 SFDVKD. After removal of 8 bases from V and 5 bases from J, the junction contained 10 bases not matched to a gene. The CDR3 region is CATTEGQVGNNEQFF. CDR3 nucleotides: TGTGCCACCACCGAGGGACAGGTTGGTAACAATGAGCAGTTCTTC.

This clonotype was counted at least ten times. The rearrangement joins TRBV6-6 to TRBJ1-2; D remains ambiguous. The length of the CDR3 is 13 residues. The germline V and J ends were trimmed by 8 bases and 0 bases, with 10 bases remaining between them. The germline gives CDR1 MNHNY, CDR2 SVGAGI (reference sequence). CDR3 loop: CASQEGSNYGYTF. CDR3 bases: TGTGCCAGCCAGGAAGGGTCTAACTATGGCTACACCTTC.